This TCR beta chain emerged from a study of blood T cell repertoires in COVID-19. The authors' processing: Quantification of nucleated cells was approximated via reference gene primer amplification. Using immunoSEQ multiplex PCR, the repertoire was profiled, and TCRdb retains in-frame clones only, with some absent. Clone size and V and J calls were adopted from that table, with D and trimming inferred from the DNA. The data show some 270,000 clones, with 86% seen just once and 5% to 6% held by the top ten. This CDR3 comprises 15 residues. Trimming took 4 bases from V and 4 from J, leaving 14 bases between them. CDR1 is SGDLS, CDR2 YYNGEE, per germline.

The chain has TRBV9 and TRBJ1-4; D is unclear. Source material: peripheral blood. The clonotype was recovered from a woman of 80 years or more with COVID-19, enrolled during active disease. The CDR3 protein is CASSPGGPSNEKLFF. The CDR3 DNA reads as TGTGCCAGCAGCCCCGGCGGGCCCAGTAATGAAAAACTGTTTTTT.